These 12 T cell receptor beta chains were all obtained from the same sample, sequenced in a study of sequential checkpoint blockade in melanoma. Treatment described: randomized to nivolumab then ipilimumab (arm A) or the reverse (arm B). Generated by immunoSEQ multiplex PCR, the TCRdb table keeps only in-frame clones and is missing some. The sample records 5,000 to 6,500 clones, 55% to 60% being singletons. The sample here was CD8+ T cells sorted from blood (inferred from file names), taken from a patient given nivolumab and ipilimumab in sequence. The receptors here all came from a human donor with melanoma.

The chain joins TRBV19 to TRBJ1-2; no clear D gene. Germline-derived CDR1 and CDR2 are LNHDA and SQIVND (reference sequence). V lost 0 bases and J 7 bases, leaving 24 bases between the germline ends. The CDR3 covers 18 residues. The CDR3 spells CASSIDLELTGTRSGYTF. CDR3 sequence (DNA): TGTGCCAGTAGTATAGATCTGGAATTGACGGGAACAAGGAGTGGCTACACCTTC.

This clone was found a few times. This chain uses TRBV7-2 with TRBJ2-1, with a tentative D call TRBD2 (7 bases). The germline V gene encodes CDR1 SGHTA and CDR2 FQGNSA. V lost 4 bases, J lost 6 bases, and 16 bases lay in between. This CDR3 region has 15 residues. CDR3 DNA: TGTGCCAGCAGCTCAGGAGGGGGGGGACCCAATGAGCAGTTCTTC. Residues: CASSSGGGGPNEQFF.

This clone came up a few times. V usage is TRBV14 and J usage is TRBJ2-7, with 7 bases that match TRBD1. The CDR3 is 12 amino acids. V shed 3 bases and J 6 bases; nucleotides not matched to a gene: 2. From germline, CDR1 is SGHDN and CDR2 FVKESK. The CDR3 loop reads CASSHPGGEQYF. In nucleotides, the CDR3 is TGTGCCAGCAGCCACCCAGGGGGCGAGCAGTACTTC.

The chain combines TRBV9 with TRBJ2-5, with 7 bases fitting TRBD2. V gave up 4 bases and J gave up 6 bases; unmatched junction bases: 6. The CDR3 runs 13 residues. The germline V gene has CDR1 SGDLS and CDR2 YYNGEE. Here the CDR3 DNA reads TGTGCCAGCAGCCCTGGACTAGGGCAGACCCAGTACTTC. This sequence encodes CASSPGLGQTQYF.

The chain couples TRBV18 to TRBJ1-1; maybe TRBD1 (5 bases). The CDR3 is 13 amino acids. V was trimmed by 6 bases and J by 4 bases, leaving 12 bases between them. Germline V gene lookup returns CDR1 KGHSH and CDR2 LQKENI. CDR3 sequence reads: CASSYWGGTEAFF. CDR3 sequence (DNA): TGTGCCAGCTCTTACTGGGGGGGCACTGAAGCTTTCTTT.

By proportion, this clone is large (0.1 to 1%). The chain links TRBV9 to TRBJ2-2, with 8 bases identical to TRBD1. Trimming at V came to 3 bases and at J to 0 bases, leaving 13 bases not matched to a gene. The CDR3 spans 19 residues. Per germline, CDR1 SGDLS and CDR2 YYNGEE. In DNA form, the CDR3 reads TGTGCCAGCAGCGCCGGGACAGGCGCTGTAGGGTCGAACACCGGGGAGCTGTTTTTT. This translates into CASSAGTGAVGSNTGELFF.

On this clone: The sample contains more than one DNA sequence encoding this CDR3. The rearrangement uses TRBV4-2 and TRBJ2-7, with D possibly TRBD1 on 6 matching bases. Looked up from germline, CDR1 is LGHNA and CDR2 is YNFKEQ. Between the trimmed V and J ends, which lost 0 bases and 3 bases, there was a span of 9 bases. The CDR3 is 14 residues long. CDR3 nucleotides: TGTGCCAGCAGCCAAGATAGGGGGAGCTACGAGCAGTACTTC. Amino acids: CASSQDRGSYEQYF.

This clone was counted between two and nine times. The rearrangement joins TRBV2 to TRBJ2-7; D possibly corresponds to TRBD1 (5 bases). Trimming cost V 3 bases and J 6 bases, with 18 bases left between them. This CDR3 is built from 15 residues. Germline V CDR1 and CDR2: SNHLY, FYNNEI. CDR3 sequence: CASSDEAGKGLEQYF. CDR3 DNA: TGTGCCAGCAGTGATGAGGCAGGGAAGGGGCTCGAGCAGTACTTC. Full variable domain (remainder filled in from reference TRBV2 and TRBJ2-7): EPEVTQTPSHQVTQMGQEVILRCVPISNHLYFYWYRQILGQKVEFLVSFYNNEISEKSEIFDDQFSVERPDGSNFTLKIRSTKLEDSAMYFCASSDEAGKGLEQYFGPGTRLTVT.

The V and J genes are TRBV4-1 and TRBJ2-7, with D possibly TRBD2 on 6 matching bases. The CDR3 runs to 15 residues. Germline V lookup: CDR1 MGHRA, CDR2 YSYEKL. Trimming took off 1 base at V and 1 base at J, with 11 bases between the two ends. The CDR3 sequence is CASSQATGASYEQYF. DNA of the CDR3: TGCGCCAGCAGCCAAGCTACGGGAGCATCCTACGAGCAGTACTTC.

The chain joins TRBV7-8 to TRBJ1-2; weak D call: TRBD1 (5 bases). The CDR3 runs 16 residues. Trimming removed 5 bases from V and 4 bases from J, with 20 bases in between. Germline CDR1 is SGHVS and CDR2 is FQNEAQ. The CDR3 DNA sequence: TGTGCCAGCAGCGATAGCACCAGGGAATATATCTATGGCTACACCTTC. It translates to CASSDSTREYIYGYTF.

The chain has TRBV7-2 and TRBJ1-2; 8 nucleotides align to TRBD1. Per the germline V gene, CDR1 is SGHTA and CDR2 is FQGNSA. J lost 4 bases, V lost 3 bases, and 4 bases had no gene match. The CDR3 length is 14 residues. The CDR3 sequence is CASSLQGASYGYTF. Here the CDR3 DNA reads TGTGCCAGCAGCTTGCAGGGGGCGAGCTATGGCTACACCTTC.

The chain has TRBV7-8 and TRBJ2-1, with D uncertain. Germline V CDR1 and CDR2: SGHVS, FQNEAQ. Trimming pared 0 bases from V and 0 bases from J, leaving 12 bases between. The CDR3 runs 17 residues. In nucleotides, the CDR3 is TGTGCCAGCAGCTTAGCGCTCCTACAGAGCTCCTACAATGAGCAGTTCTTC. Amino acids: CASSLALLQSSYNEQFF. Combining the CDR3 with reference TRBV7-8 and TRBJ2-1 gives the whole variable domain GAGVSQSPRYKVAKRGQDVALRCDPISGHVSLFWYQQALGQGPEFLTYFQNEAQLDKSGLPSDRFFAERPEGSVSTLKIQRTQQEDSAVYLCASSLALLQSSYNEQFFGPGTRLTVL.